This TCR beta chain was identified in a study of shared clonotypes between healthy human individuals. General study results and limits: Clonotype sharing across several donors was observed for about 4.8% of naive CD4 clonotypes. Although depth was large, rarefaction showed that sequencing of the sorted subsets was incomplete.

The CDR3 totals 14 residues. CDR1 and CDR2 from the germline V gene are LNHNV and YYDKDF (reference sequence). With 1 base removed from V and 2 bases from J, the gap between germline ends came to 9 bases. Naive CD4+ cells were CD45RA-selected; the remaining cells were memory. To note about this clone: Its target is not known.

Sorted-subset replicate PCR reactions contained approximately 190 ng DNA, corresponding to roughly 29,000 T cell genomes. The protocol was immunoSEQ multiplex PCR, while the TCRdb copy is restricted to in-frame clones and leaves out a portion. The table includes over 1.5 million clones, 95% to 99% detected once. The source of this sequence is a man aged 25-45 years in good health. The sample was naive CD4+ T cells sorted from blood. Subset: CD45RA+ positively selected. J is TRBJ2-7 and V is TRBV15; D might be TRBD2 (6 bases). The CDR3 DNA sequence: TGTGCCACCAGCAGAGGGAGGGGCCCCTACGAGCAGTACTTC. The encoded protein is CATSRGRGPYEQYF.